Listed below are T cell receptor beta chains from one sample, sequenced in a study of T cells in Graves' hyperthyroidism and ophthalmopathy. TCRdb ran MiXCR on the multiplex PCR reads and lists one entry per CDR3 protein. The table includes 400,000 to 500,000 distinct CDR3 sequences, about an eighth detected once. The material sequenced was blood. All receptors derive from a young woman with Graves' hyperthyroidism. CDR3s include the opening cysteine and the closing phenylalanine or tryptophan. The D gene is left open where the match is weak. Expanded clones are given a class, and other clones once, few, many or no size at all.

cdr3_nt | cdr3_aa | clone_size | v_call | d_call | j_call
TGTGCCGCCACCGGGACTAGCGAATACAATGAGCAGTTCTTC | CAATGTSEYNEQFF | NA | TRBV30 | TRBD2 | TRBJ2-1
TGTGCCAGCAGCCTAGGGGACAGGGTAGGGGAGACCCAGTACTTC | CASSLGDRVGETQYF | many | TRBV11-2 | TRBD1 | TRBJ2-5
TGCGCCAGCAGCGGCCTAGCGGGAGTAGACACAGATACGCAGTATTTT | CASSGLAGVDTDTQYF | few | TRBV4-1 | TRBD2 | TRBJ2-3
TGTGCCAGCAGACCTCGGGACCTTGAAAAACTGTTTTTT | CASRPRDLEKLFF | many | TRBV12-3/TRBV12-4 | NA | TRBJ1-4
TGTGCCAGCAGTTTAAAAGGACAGGGCCGGTACGAGCAGTACTTC | CASSLKGQGRYEQYF | many | TRBV12-3/TRBV12-4 | TRBD1 | TRBJ2-7
TGTGCCATCAGTGAGCGACTAGCGGGGGTGGGAGATACGCAGTATTTT | CAISERLAGVGDTQYF | NA | TRBV10-3 | TRBD2 | TRBJ2-3
TGTGCCAGCAGTGAAGGACTAGCGGGGGTACAGGGTGGGGCCAACGTCCTGACTTTC | CASSEGLAGVQGGANVLTF | NA | TRBV6-1 | TRBD2 | TRBJ2-6
TGTGCCAGCAGCTCACTGGTGGCAGGGTACAACTTC | CASSSLVAGYNF | few | TRBV7-9 | NA | TRBJ2-5
TGTGCCAGCAGCTCCCTCCGCACAGATACGCAGTATTTT | CASSSLRTDTQYF | many | TRBV11-3 | NA | TRBJ2-3
TGTGCCATCAGTGAGATAGCGGGCGCAGATACGCAGTATTTT | CAISEIAGADTQYF | many | TRBV10-3 | TRBD2 | TRBJ2-3
TGCAGTGCTAGAGATTGGGGAGGGACTAACTATGGCTACACCTTC | CSARDWGGTNYGYTF | many | TRBV20-1 | NA | TRBJ1-2
TGTGCCAGCAGCGTAGGACTGACAGGTCGCTATGGCTACACCTTC | CASSVGLTGRYGYTF | many | TRBV9 | NA | TRBJ1-2
TGCGCCAGCAGCTTGGGGGACAGGAATAATGAAAAACTGTTTTTT | CASSLGDRNNEKLFF | NA | TRBV5-1 | TRBD1 | TRBJ1-4
TGTGCCAGCAGTGTGAGCGGGACTTACAATGAGCAGTTCTTC | CASSVSGTYNEQFF | few | TRBV12-3/TRBV12-4 | TRBD2 | TRBJ2-1
TGTGCCAGCAGAGCACCACTAGCGGGGGGCTCTGGGGCCAACGTCCTGACTTTC | CASRAPLAGGSGANVLTF | NA | TRBV3-1 | TRBD2 | TRBJ2-6
TGTGCCAGCAGCGCCTTTCAGGGGACCTACGAGCAGTACTTC | CASSAFQGTYEQYF | NA | TRBV9 | NA | TRBJ2-7
TGCAGCGTTGATGGCAGGGGGACCGGGAGCTCCTACAATGAGCAGTTCTTC | CSVDGRGTGSSYNEQFF | many | TRBV29-1 | NA | TRBJ2-1
TGCAGTGCTAGTCCCCAGGGCGGCCTTTTCACCGGGGAGCTGTTTTTT | CSASPQGGLFTGELFF | few | TRBV20-1 | NA | TRBJ2-2
TGTGCCAGCAGCCATGTGAGCTCTGGAAACACCATATATTTT | CASSHVSSGNTIYF | many | TRBV14 | NA | TRBJ1-3
TGTGCTAGTGGCCTTACGAGAAGTCAGCCCCAGCATTTT | CASGLTRSQPQHF | many | TRBV12-5 | NA | TRBJ1-5
TGTGCCACCAGTACTAGCGGGCCATACAATGAGCAGTTCTTC | CATSTSGPYNEQFF | many | TRBV24-1 | TRBD2 | TRBJ2-1
TGCGCCAGCAGCCAAGGCATCACCCATAACTATGGCTACACCTTC | CASSQGITHNYGYTF | many | TRBV4-1 | NA | TRBJ1-2
TGTGCCACCAGTGACCGTAGCGGGAGTAGGAACATTCAGTACTTC | CATSDRSGSRNIQYF | NA | TRBV24-1 | TRBD2 | TRBJ2-4
TGTGCCAGCAGTGAAAAGGATAGGGGTTCCTACGAGCAGTACTTC | CASSEKDRGSYEQYF | NA | TRBV6-1 | NA | TRBJ2-7
TGTGCCAGCAGCCGACCCAAACCTGGTAGCGGGATCAATACGCAGTATTTT | CASSRPKPGSGINTQYF | many | TRBV3-1 | TRBD2 | TRBJ2-3
TGTGCCACCGGGGATTATGGCTACACCTTC | CATGDYGYTF | many | TRBV28 | NA | TRBJ1-2
TGTGCCAGCCACCCTGGGGTCTCAGAGACCCAGTACTTC | CASHPGVSETQYF | many | TRBV18 | NA | TRBJ2-5
TGTGCCAGCAGCTTGGAACCCGGACCTGGAAACACCATATATTTT | CASSLEPGPGNTIYF | NA | TRBV5-6 | NA | TRBJ1-3
TGTGCCAGCAGCGTTGGACTAAACAATGAGCAGTTCTTC | CASSVGLNNEQFF | many | TRBV11-1 | NA | TRBJ2-1
TGTGCCTGGAACGGTATGGGGCTGGGGGCCAACGTCCTGACTTTC | CAWNGMGLGANVLTF | NA | TRBV30 | NA | TRBJ2-6
TGTGCCAGCGGGGGTAGGGGGGAGGAAGATACGCAGTATTTT | CASGGRGEEDTQYF | many | TRBV7-3 | NA | TRBJ2-3